The 31 T cell receptor beta chains presented below share a single source sample, sequenced in a study of T cells in Graves' hyperthyroidism and ophthalmopathy. TCR beta CDR3 sequences were amplified from RNA transcripts. The HTBI primer set served for first-round RT-PCR of the TCR CDR3. One entry per CDR3 protein, called by TCRdb with MiXCR from the multiplex PCR reads. The repertoire has 250,000 to 300,000 distinct CDR3 sequences, about an eighth of them found once; the top ten carry 6.5% to 10%. Sequenced sample: blood. The receptors originated from a woman in her 30s with Graves' hyperthyroidism that later progressed to Graves' ophthalmopathy.

This clonotype appeared many times. This sequence joins TRBV6-1 and TRBJ1-1; weak D call: TRBD1 (6 bases). The germline V gene encodes CDR1 MNHNS and CDR2 SASEGT. The ends were cut back, 7 bases at V and 12 bases at J, with 18 bases in the middle. This CDR3 spans 12 amino acids. The CDR3 bases are TGTGCCAGCACTGAGACCCAGGGGACAACTTTCTTT. It yields the protein CASTETQGTTFF.

The chain uses TRBV20-1 and TRBJ2-2; D is ambiguous. The CDR3 length is 15 residues. Trimming removed 6 bases from V and 4 bases from J, with 18 bases in between. Germline V gene lookup returns CDR1 DFQATT and CDR2 SNEGSKA (reference sequence). In nucleotides, the CDR3 is TGCAGTGCCACCCCAACGAGTGGAACCACCGGGGAGCTGTTTTTT. This encodes CSATPTSGTTGELFF.

Comments on this clonotype: A single base separates this from a much larger clone, so it may be a read error. This sequence joins TRBV11-3 and TRBJ2-1; 7 nucleotides align to TRBD1. Judging by the DNA end, TRBJ2-7 fits better; the J call may be wrong. This CDR3 spans 14 amino acids. Germline lookup yields CDR1 SGHNT and CDR2 YENEEA. DNA of the CDR3: TGTGCCAGCAGCTTGACAGGGTGGAACAATGAGCAGTACTTC. This codes for CASSLTGWNNEQYF.

The rearrangement uses TRBV4-3 and TRBJ1-5; D is undetermined. CDR1 is LGHNA and CDR2 is YSLEER in the germline V gene. V lost 0 bases and J 7 bases, leaving 10 bases between the germline ends. The CDR3 contains 14 residues. CDR3 nucleotide sequence: TGCGCCAGCAGCCAAGACCCATCGCGCCAGCCCCAGCATTTT. Residues: CASSQDPSRQPQHF.

This clonotype showed up many times. J is TRBJ1-2 and V is TRBV30; the match to TRBD1 covers 8 bases. CDR1 is GTSNPN and CDR2 is SVGIG in the germline V gene (reference sequence). The length of the CDR3 is 13 residues. V was pared by 5 bases and J by 4 bases, with 6 bases of the junction left unmatched. CDR3 DNA sequence: TGTGCCTGGGCCAGGGGGCTAGCCTATGGCTACACCTTC. This translates into CAWARGLAYGYTF. The complete variable domain, with remaining parts taken from reference TRBV30 and TRBJ1-2, reads SQTIHQWPATLVQPVGSPLSLECTVEGTSNPNLYWYRQAAGRGLQLLFYSVGIGQISSEVPQNLSASRPQDRQFILSSKKLLLSDSGFYLCAWARGLAYGYTFGSGTRLTVV.

Of note for this clonotype: One base away lies a much larger clone, so this may be a sequencing read error. The J gene is TRBJ2-3, the V gene TRBV7-3; no clear D. Germline lookup yields CDR1 SGHTA and CDR2 FQGTGA. CDR3 size: 15 residues. The CDR3 nucleotides are TGTGCCGGCAGCAAAAGCGACCTCAGCACAGATACGCAGTATTTT. This translates into CAGSKSDLSTDTQYF.

The sample holds many counts of this clonotype. One end of the junction does not line up with germline, which may come from a read error. The CDR3 nucleotides are TGTGCTAGCAGCCTATATTCCTGGGCAGAAGCTTTCTTT. Its translation: CASSLYSWAEAFF. The chain recombines TRBV7-7 with TRBJ1-1, with D unresolved. This CDR3 contains 13 residues. CDR1 is SSHAT, CDR2 FNYEAQ, per germline (reference sequence).

A few counts support this clonotype. The chain carries TRBV4-1 and TRBJ2-1, with 9 nucleotides matching TRBD1. Per the germline V gene, CDR1 is MGHRA and CDR2 is YSYEKL. With 4 bases clipped from V and 8 bases from J, the junction kept 9 bases outside the gene matches. CDR3 length: 15 amino acids. Here the CDR3 reads CASSLIQGALDEQFF. Written as DNA, the CDR3 is TGCGCCAGCAGCCTCATACAGGGGGCGCTTGATGAGCAGTTCTTC.

This clonotype was observed at least ten times. This chain connects TRBV18 to TRBJ2-1, with D uncertain. The CDR3 covers 13 residues. The germline V and J ends were trimmed by 1 base and 8 bases, with 9 bases remaining between them. Germline CDR1 is KGHSH and CDR2 is LQKENI. Written as DNA, the CDR3 is TGTGCCAGCTCACCACGGCTTTCGGATGAGCAGTTCTTC. The encoded protein is CASSPRLSDEQFF.

This clonotype was detected only a few times. The rearrangement uses TRBV20-1 and TRBJ2-3; D might be TRBD2 (7 bases). In germline, CDR1 is DFQATT, CDR2 SNEGSKA (reference sequence). The length of the CDR3 is 15 residues. CDR3 sequence (DNA): TGCAGCCTGCTCCCTCGGGGGGCAGGCACAGATACGCAGTATTTT. Its protein is CSLLPRGAGTDTQYF.

The table lists this clonotype with many counts. This chain uses TRBV6-1 with TRBJ2-3; 7 bases are shared with TRBD2. With 1 base clipped from V and 2 bases from J, the junction kept 6 bases outside the gene matches. CDR1 is MNHNS, CDR2 SASEGT, per germline. This CDR3 is built from 16 residues. The chain's CDR3 is CASSEVPAGNTDTQYF. The DNA for the CDR3 is TGTGCCAGCAGTGAAGTTCCAGCGGGAAACACAGATACGCAGTATTTT.

The sample holds many counts of this clonotype. The J gene is TRBJ1-2, the V gene TRBV30, with 7 bases fitting TRBD1. Germline lookup yields CDR1 GTSNPN and CDR2 SVGIG (reference sequence). V dropped 2 bases and J dropped 0; count of bases not matched to a gene: 3. The CDR3 loop spans 14 amino acids. The CDR3 is CAWSRGQANYGYTF. CDR3 bases: TGTGCCTGGAGTCGCGGACAGGCTAACTATGGCTACACCTTC. Complete variable domain (other parts from reference TRBV30 and TRBJ1-2): SQTIHQWPATLVQPVGSPLSLECTVEGTSNPNLYWYRQAAGRGLQLLFYSVGIGQISSEVPQNLSASRPQDRQFILSSKKLLLSDSGFYLCAWSRGQANYGYTFGSGTRLTVV.

This clonotype was detected many times. The V and J genes are TRBV20-1 and TRBJ2-7; no clear D. The ends were cut back, 3 bases at V and 0 bases at J, with 9 bases in the middle. CDR3 size: 13 residues. Germline V lookup: CDR1 DFQATT, CDR2 SNEGSKA (reference sequence). In DNA, the CDR3 is TGCAGTGCTAGGACTGTTAGCTCCTACGAGCAGTACTTC. This codes for CSARTVSSYEQYF.

There are many counts of this clonotype. V usage is TRBV5-1 and J usage is TRBJ2-7, with TRBD2 identical over 14 bases. The CDR3 contains 14 residues. Germline loops: CDR1 SGHRS, CDR2 YFSETQ. Trimming at V came to 4 bases and at J to 6 bases, leaving 3 bases not matched to a gene. CDR3 DNA sequence: TGCGCCAGCAGCCAAGGACTAGCGGGAGGCGAGCAGTACTTC. This codes for CASSQGLAGGEQYF.

The genes are TRBV7-3 and TRBJ1-1; TRBD1 agrees at 10 bases. Trimming cost V 5 bases and J 6 bases; bases outside gene matches: 9. The CDR3 is 15 amino acids. Looked up from germline, CDR1 is SGHTA and CDR2 is FQGTGA. The CDR3 region is CASSPGQGRWAEAFF. CDR3 in DNA: TGTGCCAGCAGCCCGGGACAGGGGAGATGGGCTGAAGCTTTCTTT.

This clonotype showed up just a few times. The chain recombines TRBV9 with TRBJ2-3; D ambiguous. V was shortened by 3 bases and J by 4 bases, with 6 bases between the two germline ends. This CDR3 has 12 residues. Germline V lookup: CDR1 SGDLS, CDR2 YYNGEE. The CDR3 spells CASSGYSDTQYF. CDR3 in DNA: TGTGCCAGCAGCGGATACTCAGATACGCAGTATTTT.

This clonotype came up many times. The chain is built from TRBV20-1 and TRBJ2-3; D is unresolved. Germline assignment: CDR1 DFQATT and CDR2 SNEGSKA (reference sequence). Trimming took 4 bases from V and 4 from J, leaving 15 bases between them. This CDR3 contains 14 residues. The CDR3 nucleotides read TGCAGTGCTATGACTCAGACCGAGGCAGATACGCAGTATTTT. Its protein product is CSAMTQTEADTQYF.

This clonotype was recorded at least ten times. The J gene is TRBJ2-3, the V gene TRBV7-8; TRBD1 agrees at 7 bases. V shed 1 base, J shed 5 bases, and the junction held 6 bases outside the gene matches. From germline, CDR1 is SGHVS and CDR2 FQNEAQ. There are 15 residues in the CDR3. CDR3 amino acids: CASSLGGTGEDTQYF. The DNA of the CDR3 is TGTGCCAGCAGCTTAGGGGGTACAGGGGAAGATACGCAGTATTTT.

This clonotype was found many times. The V gene is TRBV20-1, the J gene TRBJ2-3, with a tentative D call TRBD1 (6 bases). CDR1 and CDR2 (germline): DFQATT, SNEGSKA (reference sequence). V was clipped by 1 base and J by 3 bases, with 20 bases between them. This CDR3 is built from 17 residues. The CDR3 protein is CSARASPGTKRTDTQYF. CDR3 sequence (DNA): TGCAGTGCTAGAGCTTCTCCCGGGACAAAGAGAACAGATACGCAGTATTTT.

This clonotype was detected ten times or more. CDR3 sequence reads: CASSARGKTSYGYTF. Written as DNA, the CDR3 is TGTGCCAGCAGTGCCAGGGGAAAGACATCCTATGGCTACACCTTC. The rearrangement links TRBV2 to TRBJ1-2; the D gene is possibly TRBD1 (6 bases). From germline, CDR1 is SNHLY and CDR2 FYNNEI. The length of the CDR3 is 15 residues. Trimming took 4 bases from V and 4 from J, leaving 16 bases between them.

This clonotype came up many times. The chain links TRBV7-2 to TRBJ2-7, with TRBD1 matching 8 bases. CDR3 length: 15 amino acids. Trimming took 5 bases from V and 3 from J; bases not matched to a gene: 9. Per germline, CDR1 SGHTA and CDR2 FQGNSA. CDR3 coding DNA: TGTGCCAGCAGCAGTGACAGGGGATCAGGCTACGAGCAGTACTTC. Translating it yields CASSSDRGSGYEQYF.

This clonotype was detected ten times or more. J is TRBJ2-7 and V is TRBV5-4; 9 bases are a match to TRBD2. The V gene end was trimmed by 3 bases and the J gene end by 3 bases; junction bases not matched to a gene: 4. The CDR3 is 14 amino acids. The germline V gene has CDR1 SGHNT and CDR2 YYREEE (reference sequence). The CDR3 loop reads CASSSRLAVYEQYF. In DNA, the CDR3 is TGTGCCAGCAGCTCGAGACTAGCGGTCTACGAGCAGTACTTC.

This clonotype was observed many times. The chain combines TRBV19 with TRBJ1-1, with D unclear. The CDR3 covers 13 residues. From germline, CDR1 is LNHDA and CDR2 SQIVND (reference sequence). With 7 bases removed from V and 0 bases from J, the gap between germline ends came to 9 bases. The CDR3 DNA follows: TGTGCCAGTACCCGGGCCATGAACACTGAAGCTTTCTTT. Translation: CASTRAMNTEAFF.

This clonotype occurred many times. The chain employs TRBV7-2 and TRBJ2-5; 7 nucleotides agree with TRBD1. The germline CDR1 and CDR2 sequences are SGHTA and FQGNSA. Trimming removed 5 bases from V and 6 bases from J; junction bases left unmatched: 15. This CDR3 is 16 amino acids long. The CDR3 spells CASSPRPGQREKTQYF. CDR3 nucleotide sequence: TGTGCCAGCAGCCCCCGACCGGGACAGAGGGAGAAGACCCAGTACTTC.

This clonotype was counted many times. The chain links TRBV28 to TRBJ1-2; D is perhaps TRBD1 (6 bases). V was trimmed by 1 base and J by 4 bases, leaving 19 bases between them. The CDR3 length is 17 residues. Germline V CDR1 and CDR2: MDHEN, SYDVKM. The CDR3 DNA follows: TGTGCCAGCAGTTTATTCTCCCACGGACAGCAAACCTATGGCTACACCTTC. The encoded protein is CASSLFSHGQQTYGYTF.

Many counts were recorded for this clonotype. The rearrangement uses TRBV6-2 or TRBV6-3 and TRBJ2-7, with D unclear. Trimming removed 0 bases at V and 7 bases at J, with 4 bases between. CDR3 length: 11 residues. From germline, CDR1 is MNHEY and CDR2 SVGEGT. The CDR3 here is CASSYSEEQYF. The CDR3 DNA reads TGTGCCAGCAGTTACTCGGAGGAGCAGTACTTC.

This clonotype has ten or more counts. The V gene is TRBV7-9, the J gene TRBJ2-5, with D perhaps given as TRBD1 or TRBD2 (5 bases each). Germline V lookup: CDR1 SEHNR, CDR2 FQNEAQ (reference sequence). CDR3 length: 12 residues. V dropped 5 bases and J dropped 14 bases, with 18 bases sitting between them. The CDR3 protein is CASSLESGPKYF. The CDR3 coding sequence is TGTGCCAGCAGCCTGGAGTCGGGACCCAAATACTTC.

This clonotype was observed many times. The CDR3 region is CASSLDPHSYEQYF. The CDR3 DNA sequence: TGTGCCAGCAGCTTAGATCCCCACTCCTACGAGCAGTACTTC. This chain connects TRBV11-2 to TRBJ2-7, with D hard to call. Trimming stripped 0 bases from V and 0 bases from J, with 6 bases between. The CDR3 loop spans 14 amino acids. The germline V gene has CDR1 SGHAT and CDR2 FQNNGV. Supplemented by reference TRBV11-2 and TRBJ2-7, the full variable domain reads EAGVAQSPRYKIIEKRQSVAFWCNPISGHATLYWYQQILGQGPKLLIQFQNNGVVDDSQLPKDRFSAERLKGVDSTLKIQPAKLEDSAVYLCASSLDPHSYEQYFGPGTRLTVT.

This clonotype showed up many times. CDR3: CASSYTQGSEQFF. As DNA, the CDR3 is TGTGCCAGCAGTTACACCCAAGGGAGTGAGCAGTTCTTC. The genes are TRBV6-2 or TRBV6-3 and TRBJ2-1, with D possibly TRBD2 on 5 matching bases. The germline V and J ends were trimmed by 2 bases and 9 bases, with 11 bases remaining between them. This CDR3 region has 13 residues. CDR1 and CDR2 (germline): MNHEY, SVGEGT.

This clonotype has a handful of counts. The chain employs TRBV5-1 and TRBJ2-3, with TRBD2 as a possible D gene (5 bases). This CDR3 is built from 12 residues. V was cut by 1 base and J by 14 bases, with 14 bases left in between. Per germline, CDR1 SGHRS and CDR2 YFSETQ. CDR3 DNA: TGCGCCAGCAGCTTGAGCGGAGATGGTGGGTATTTT. It translates to CASSLSGDGGYF.

This clonotype was counted many times. The chain joins TRBV3-1 to TRBJ2-4; D may be TRBD1 (6 bases). This CDR3 spans 14 amino acids. With 1 base removed from V and 5 bases from J, the gap between germline ends came to 9 bases. Per germline, CDR1 LGHDT and CDR2 YNNKEL (reference sequence). The CDR3 DNA reads as TGTGCCAGCAGCCAAGGGACAGTGGAAAACATTCAGTACTTC. Its protein is CASSQGTVENIQYF.